This section outlines one T cell receptor (beta chain) sequence together with its context. No antigen is known for it. The record originates from a study of OX40 agonist ivuxolimab in advanced cancers. As for the study in general: Each patient was given ivuxolimab into a vein every 2 weeks, at 0.01 to 10 mg/kg. Overall study results and limits: Among the lowest peripheral clonal expansion occurred in 0.1-3.0 mg/kg partial responders.

The CDR3 is 13 residues long. Germline V gene lookup returns CDR1 MNHNS and CDR2 SASEGT. V lost 6 bases and J lost 1, with 9 bases in between. TCRdb's copy holds only in-frame clones and misses some; the assay was immunoSEQ multiplex PCR. The table includes approximately 60,000 clones, approximately 92% detected once. The chain uses TRBV6-1 and TRBJ2-5; a possible D gene is TRBD1 (6 bases). The sample was CD4+ or CD8+ T cells sorted from blood, taken in a trial of the OX40 agonist ivuxolimab. The TCR originated in an adult with an advanced solid tumor such as melanoma, head and neck, liver or kidney cancer. In DNA, the CDR3 is TGTGCCAGCAGCGGGACATTCCAAGAGACCCAGTACTTC. Amino acid sequence: CASSGTFQETQYF.